This TCR beta chain is drawn from a study of spatial heterogeneity in lung cancer. Study-level information: More beta-chain than alpha-chain sequences were consistently detected.

Findings and limits, study-wide: Circulating ubiquitous expanded tumor TCRs were observed more frequently at resection than at follow-up.

The germline V and J ends were trimmed by 6 bases and 0 bases, with 21 bases remaining between them. The germline V gene has CDR1 MNHEY and CDR2 SVGEGT. The CDR3 loop spans 18 amino acids. The time point: sample taken at primary tumor resection. TCRs were sequenced from unsorted whole RNA of tumor, nontumor lung or PBMC. Samples were obtained from about 75 donors, all untreated early-stage non-small cell lung cancer patients. The library protocol tagged each TCR cDNA with a unique molecular identifier. TCRdb reprocessed the 5' RACE reads with MiXCR, giving one entry per CDR3 protein. The table has roughly 25,000 distinct CDR3 sequences, 9.5% to 15% seen once. About this clonotype itself: Its antigen is not known.

The material was PBMCs, obtained at surgery. The rearrangement uses TRBV6-2 or TRBV6-3 and TRBJ1-5, with D maybe TRBD1 (6 bases). This TCR derives from a female donor with early-stage non-small cell lung cancer. DNA for the CDR3: TGTGCCAGCAGCCTGCAGGGGTTCGGGTCCTATAGCAATCAGCCCCAGCATTTT. This gives the protein CASSLQGFGSYSNQPQHF.